This record concerns one T cell receptor beta chain sequence. Its antigen is not identified. This entry belongs to a study of cytomegalovirus exposure and HLA in healthy donors. Findings and caveats of the study: A link between a missense DCLRE1C variant and TCR beta V- and J-gene trimming emerged from a later analysis. Across donors, most TCRs were seen rarely, yet some public ones were widespread. In vitro checks showed that a few CMV-associated chains really do target CMV antigens. It was reported in a later analysis that an Asian-associated ancestry cluster showed fewer N-insertions than the roughly 670-donor mean.

In the PCR, 60 Vbeta and 13 Jbeta primers were used. Some clones are missing from TCRdb's copy, which holds only in-frame ones; the method was immunoSEQ multiplex PCR. The profile covers over 120,000 clones, with roughly 80% appearing a single time and roughly 4.5% taken by the ten largest. CDR3 length equals 16 residues. With V trimmed by 2 bases and J by 4 bases, 5 bases remained unmatched. Looked up from germline, CDR1 is MNHEY and CDR2 is SVGAGI. Specimen: PBMCs. The receptor's source is a man aged 40-50 years in good health and CMV-seronegative. This rearrangement joins TRBV6-5 to TRBJ2-2; 9 nucleotides agree with TRBD1. The CDR3 loop is CASSYTGQGPTGELFF. Here the CDR3 DNA reads TGTGCCAGCAGTTACACGGGACAGGGCCCCACCGGGGAGCTGTTTTTT.